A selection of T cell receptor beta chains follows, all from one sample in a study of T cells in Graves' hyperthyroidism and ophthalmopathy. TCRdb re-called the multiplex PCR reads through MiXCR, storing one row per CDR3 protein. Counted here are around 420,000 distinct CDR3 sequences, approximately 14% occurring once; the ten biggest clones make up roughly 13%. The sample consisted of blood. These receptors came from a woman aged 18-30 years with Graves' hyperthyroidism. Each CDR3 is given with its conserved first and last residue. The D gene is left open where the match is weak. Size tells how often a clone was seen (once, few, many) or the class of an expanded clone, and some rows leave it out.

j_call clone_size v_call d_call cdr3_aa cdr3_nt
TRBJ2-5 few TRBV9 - CASSVGGSKQETQYF TGTGCCAGCAGCGTAGGAGGCTCCAAACAAGAGACCCAGTACTTC
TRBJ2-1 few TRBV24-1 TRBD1 CATSDLSSGGLRDEQFF TGTGCCACCAGTGATTTGTCATCAGGGGGTCTAAGGGATGAGCAGTTCTTC
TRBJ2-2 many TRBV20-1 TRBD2 CSASVAGEFTGELFF TGCAGTGCTAGCGTGGCGGGGGAATTCACCGGGGAGCTGTTTTTT
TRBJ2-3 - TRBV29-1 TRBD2 CSVRRTSGYTDTQYF TGCAGCGTCCGTAGGACTAGCGGATACACAGATACGCAGTATTTT
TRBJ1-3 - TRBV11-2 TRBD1 CASSSDRGPARSGNTIYF TGTGCCAGCAGCTCCGACAGGGGGCCTGCCCGCTCTGGAAACACCATATATTTT
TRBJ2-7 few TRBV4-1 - CASSPSAGSSSYEQYF TGCGCCAGCAGCCCTTCGGCGGGGTCAAGCTCCTACGAGCAGTACTTC
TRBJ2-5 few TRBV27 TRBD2 CASSLGTSGGARRSETQYF TGTGCCAGCAGTCTGGGGACTAGCGGGGGGGCTCGGCGATCGGAGACCCAGTACTTC
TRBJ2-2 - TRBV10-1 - CASSAQGSGELFF TGCGCCAGCAGTGCACAGGGATCCGGGGAGCTGTTTTTT
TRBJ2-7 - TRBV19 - CTSSIGATSDYEQYF TGTACCAGTAGTATAGGGGCGACGAGCGATTACGAGCAGTACTTC
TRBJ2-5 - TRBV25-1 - CASSGWELYQETQYF TGTGCCAGCAGTGGTTGGGAGTTGTACCAAGAGACCCAGTACTTC
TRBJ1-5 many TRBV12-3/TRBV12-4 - CASSFFLGSQPQHF TGTGCCAGCAGTTTTTTTCTAGGTAGTCAGCCCCAGCATTTT
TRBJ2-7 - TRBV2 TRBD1 CASSLDWDRGEQYF TGTGCCAGCAGCTTAGATTGGGACAGGGGCGAGCAGTACTTC
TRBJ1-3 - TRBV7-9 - CASSLGASQSGNTIYF TGTGCCAGCAGCTTAGGGGCCTCGCAAAGCGGAAACACCATATATTTT
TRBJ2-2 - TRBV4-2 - CASVRLDTGELFF TGTGCCAGCGTTCGTCTTGACACCGGGGAGCTGTTTTTT
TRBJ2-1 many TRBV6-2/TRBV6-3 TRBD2 CASSHGGSGSVTYNEQFF TGTGCCAGCAGTCACGGGGGTAGCGGGAGTGTAACCTACAATGAGCAGTTCTTC
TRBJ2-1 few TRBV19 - CASRDLTYNEQFF TGTGCCAGTAGGGACTTGACCTACAATGAGCAGTTCTTC
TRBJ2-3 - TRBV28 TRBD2 CASSSAGGPTDTQYF TGTGCCAGCAGTTCAGCGGGAGGGCCAACAGATACGCAGTATTTT
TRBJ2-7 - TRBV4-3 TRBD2 CASSSGHGGLANEQYF TGCGCCAGCAGCTCAGGGCACGGGGGACTAGCGAACGAGCAGTACTTC
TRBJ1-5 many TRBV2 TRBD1 CASSEALGTGNNQPQHF TGTGCCAGCAGTGAAGCCCTCGGGACAGGGAACAATCAGCCCCAGCATTTT
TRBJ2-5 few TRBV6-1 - CASSGGQLIHYQKTQYF TGTGCCAGCAGTGGTGGACAGCTGATTCATTACCAAAAGACCCAGTACTTC
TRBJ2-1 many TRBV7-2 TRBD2 CASSLVGLVSNEQFF TGTGCCAGCAGCTTAGTGGGACTAGTTTCCAATGAGCAGTTCTTC
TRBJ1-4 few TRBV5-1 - CASSLGFFMGFRDEKLFF TGCGCCAGCAGCTTGGGTTTTTTTATGGGTTTTCGGGATGAAAAACTGTTTTTT
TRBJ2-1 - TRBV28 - CASRLGVAEASYNEQFF TGTGCCAGCCGCCTTGGGGTAGCGGAGGCATCTTACAATGAGCAGTTCTTC
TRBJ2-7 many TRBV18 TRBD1 CASSPSGQGTYEQYF TGTGCCAGCTCACCAAGTGGACAGGGGACCTACGAGCAGTACTTC
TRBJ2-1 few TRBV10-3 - CAISESTGGLSTTEQFF TGTGCCATCAGTGAGTCGACCGGGGGACTCTCAACCACTGAGCAGTTCTTC
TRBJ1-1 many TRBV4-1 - CASSQGMYTEAFF TGCGCCAGCAGCCAAGGGATGTACACTGAAGCTTTCTTT
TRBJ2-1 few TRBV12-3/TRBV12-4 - CASRPLDGSYNEQFF TGTGCCAGCAGGCCCTTGGACGGGTCCTACAATGAGCAGTTCTTC
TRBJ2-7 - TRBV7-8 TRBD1 CASSLARDRSSEQYF TGTGCCAGCAGCTTGGCCCGGGACAGAAGCTCCGAGCAGTACTTC
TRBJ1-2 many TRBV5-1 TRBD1 CASSFAFDRGNGYTF TGCGCCAGCAGCTTTGCCTTCGACAGGGGAAATGGCTACACCTTC
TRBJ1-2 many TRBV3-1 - CASSQGTGGYGYTF TGTGCCAGCAGCCAAGGTACGGGCGGCTATGGCTACACCTTC
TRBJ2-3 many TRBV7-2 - CASSLAGMGTDTQYF TGTGCCAGCAGCTTAGCGGGGATGGGGACAGATACGCAGTATTTT
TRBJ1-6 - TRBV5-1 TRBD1 CASRGDRHNSPLHF TGCGCCAGCCGCGGGGACAGACATAATTCACCCCTCCACTTT
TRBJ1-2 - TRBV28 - CASRSYGSDRLKGYGYTF TGTGCCAGCAGGTCATACGGCAGCGACCGATTAAAGGGGTATGGCTACACCTTC
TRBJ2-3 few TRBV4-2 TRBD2 CASSQGGLEADTQYF TGTGCCAGCAGCCAAGGGGGACTAGAGGCAGATACGCAGTATTTT
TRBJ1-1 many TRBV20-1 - CSARDQVGPYAFF TGCAGTGCTAGAGATCAGGTCGGGCCATACGCTTTCTTT
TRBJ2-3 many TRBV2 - CASSVDGSSTDTQYF TGTGCCAGCAGCGTAGACGGTTCTAGCACAGATACGCAGTATTTT
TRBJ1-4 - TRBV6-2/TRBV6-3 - CASGRVGGEKLFF TGTGCCAGCGGACGGGTGGGTGGCGAAAAACTGTTTTTT
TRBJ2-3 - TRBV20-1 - CSARVRGDTQYF TGCAGTGCTAGAGTGAGGGGAGATACGCAGTATTTT
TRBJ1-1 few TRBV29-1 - CSVGRDTEAFF TGCAGCGTTGGAAGGGACACTGAAGCTTTCTTT
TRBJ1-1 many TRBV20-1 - CSASRSARYTEAFF TGCAGTGCTAGCCGGTCCGCACGGTACACTGAAGCTTTCTTT
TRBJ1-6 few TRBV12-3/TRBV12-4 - CASSPGTTVGSPLHF TGTGCCAGCAGCCCCGGGACCACCGTTGGTTCACCCCTCCACTTT
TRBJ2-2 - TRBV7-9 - CASSLATGYTGELFF TGTGCCAGCAGCTTAGCTACGGGATACACCGGGGAGCTGTTTTTT
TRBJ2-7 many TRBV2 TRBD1 CASSEITGVQYF TGTGCCAGCAGTGAAATTACAGGGGTGCAGTACTTC
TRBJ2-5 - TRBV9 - CASSVLPGEETQYF TGTGCCAGCAGCGTACTTCCAGGCGAAGAGACCCAGTACTTC
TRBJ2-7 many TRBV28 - CASSIQSFSYEQYF TGTGCCAGCAGTATCCAGAGTTTCTCCTACGAGCAGTACTTC